These 6 T cell receptor beta chains came from one sample sequenced in a study of T cell responses to AZD1222 COVID-19 vaccine. Measured with immunoSEQ multiplex PCR; TCRdb has only the in-frame clones, and not every one. The data contain roughly 200,000 clones, 91% of them singletons. The specimen was peripheral blood, collected 28 days after the second AZD1222 dose. The receptors come from an adult who received the AZD1222 COVID-19 vaccine.

This chain's CDR3 is CASSEALPGHPNNEQFF. The DNA of the CDR3 is TGTGCCAGCAGTGAAGCCTTGCCAGGGCACCCGAACAATGAGCAGTTCTTC. The genes are TRBV2 and TRBJ2-1; the D gene is possibly TRBD1 (5 bases). V was trimmed by 0 bases and J by 5 bases, leaving 17 bases between them. The CDR3 extends over 17 amino acids. Per germline, CDR1 SNHLY and CDR2 FYNNEI. Full variable domain (remainder filled in from reference TRBV2 and TRBJ2-1): EPEVTQTPSHQVTQMGQEVILRCVPISNHLYFYWYRQILGQKVEFLVSFYNNEISEKSEIFDDQFSVERPDGSNFTLKIRSTKLEDSAMYFCASSEALPGHPNNEQFFGPGTRLTVL.

Here the CDR3 reads CASSELNAYTQYF. As DNA, the CDR3 is TGTGCCAGCAGTGAACTTAATGCATATACGCAGTATTTT. V usage is TRBV2 and J usage is TRBJ2-3; D not certain. V dropped 2 bases and J dropped 7 bases, with 10 bases sitting between them. The CDR3 length is 13 residues. Germline V gene lookup returns CDR1 SNHLY and CDR2 FYNNEI.

The rearrangement links TRBV18 to TRBJ1-5; TRBD1 matches at 8 bases. Germline CDR1 KGHSH, CDR2 LQKENI. V lost 4 bases and J lost 9; bases outside the gene matches: 14. The CDR3 is 16 residues long. The CDR3 region is CASSRTSGGPHGPQHF. The DNA for the CDR3 is TGTGCCAGCTCACGCACCTCAGGGGGCCCTCATGGGCCCCAGCATTTT.

The chain is built from TRBV27 and TRBJ2-3, with D tentatively TRBD1 (5 bases). V shed 4 bases and J shed 3 bases, with 14 bases lying between them. This CDR3 is 15 amino acids long. CDR1 MNHEY and CDR2 SMNVEV come from the germline V gene (reference sequence). The CDR3 region has the DNA TGTGCCAGCAGTTCGCGACAGTTAGTTACAGATACGCAGTATTTT. It yields the protein CASSSRQLVTDTQYF.

The J gene is TRBJ2-1, the V gene TRBV7-2; no definite D call. The CDR3 extends over 14 amino acids. Per germline, CDR1 SGHTA and CDR2 FQGNSA. Trimming removed 1 base from V and 6 bases from J, with 10 bases in between. The CDR3 spells CASSLGRTTNEQFF. The CDR3 coding sequence is TGTGCCAGCAGCTTAGGACGTACGACCAATGAGCAGTTCTTC.

V is TRBV6-5 and J is TRBJ2-1; 7 bases match TRBD2. This CDR3 spans 16 amino acids. CDR1 MNHEY and CDR2 SVGAGI come from the germline V gene. With 2 bases clipped from V and 0 bases from J, the junction kept 4 bases outside the gene matches. CDR3 sequence (DNA): TGTGCCAGCAGTTACGTGGGCGGGAGCTCCTACAATGAGCAGTTCTTC. Translated: CASSYVGGSSYNEQFF.